This record covers a single TCR beta chain. Its target is unknown. Amplification used 60 Vbeta primers and 13 Jbeta primers. Sequencing used immunoSEQ multiplex PCR; TCRdb keeps in-frame clones, though not all of them. The repertoire consists of 110,000 to 150,000 clones, with roughly three quarters occurring once and the leading ten covering roughly 4.7%. This CDR3 is 15 amino acids long. Germline loops: CDR1 MNHEY, CDR2 SMNVEV (reference sequence). V gave up 3 bases and J gave up 6 bases, with 17 bases separating them. The sample is drawn from a study of cytomegalovirus exposure and HLA in healthy donors. Study findings and constraints: With later analysis, a missense DCLRE1C variant became linked to TCR beta V- and J-gene trimming.

The chain uses TRBV27 and TRBJ1-2; possibly TRBD1 for D (5 bases). What was sequenced was PBMCs. The TCR originated in a male donor in good health and CMV-seronegative. The CDR3 coding sequence is TGTGCCAGCAGTTTCAGGGCGTATGGTGAGCATGGCTACACCTTC. Encoded protein: CASSFRAYGEHGYTF.